Sequencing of this TCR beta chain was carried out in a study of cytomegalovirus exposure and HLA in healthy donors. The study's findings and limits: Rare sequences made up most TCRs, while some public TCRs were found in many donors. Three chains tied to CMV proved CMV antigen-specific in vitro.

For this clone: Antigen unknown.

PCR was performed using 60 Vbeta and 13 Jbeta primers. The repertoire was sequenced with immunoSEQ multiplex PCR; TCRdb's copy has only in-frame clones and lacks some. The sample has 100,000 to 150,000 clones, 76% seen once. Material for sequencing was PBMCs. The receptor's source is a man aged 45-60 years in good health and CMV-seronegative.

The chain's CDR3 is CASSYSPGSNQPQHF. The CDR3 nucleotides read TGTGCCAGCAGTTACTCGCCGGGGAGCAATCAGCCCCAGCATTTT. V usage is TRBV6-5 and J usage is TRBJ1-5; D is uncertain. The CDR3 spans 15 residues. Between the trimmed V and J ends, which lost 0 bases and 1 base, there was a span of 7 bases. Germline V lookup: CDR1 MNHEY, CDR2 SVGAGI.